What follows are 7 T cell receptor beta chains derived from one specimen sequenced in a study of shared clonotypes between healthy human individuals. Libraries were prepared by immunoSEQ multiplex PCR; TCRdb keeps only in-frame clonotypes and omits some of them. The table includes some 2 million clones, about 95% detected once. CD8 cells regarded as naive lacked CD45RO, were positively chosen for CCR7, and omitted terminally differentiated effector memory CD45RA+ cells. Sequencing used naive CD8+ T cells sorted from blood. These receptors were obtained from a man aged 18 to 29 in good health.

The CDR3 spells CASSPDSYTEAFF. CDR3 nucleotides: TGTGCCAGCAGTCCGGACAGCTACACTGAAGCTTTCTTT. The chain carries TRBV7-6 and TRBJ1-1, with D maybe TRBD1 (6 bases). With 6 bases removed from V and 3 bases from J, the gap between germline ends came to 11 bases. Germline V gene data show CDR1 as SGHVS and CDR2 as FNYEAQ. The CDR3 is 13 amino acids.

To note about this clone: A read error may produce the germline difference seen at one junction end. The V gene is TRBV7-9, the J gene TRBJ1-2; D is unresolved. From germline, CDR1 is SEHNR and CDR2 FQNEAQ (reference sequence). The CDR3 spans 16 residues. The CDR3, as DNA: TGTGCCAGCAGCTCTAGCGGCAGCCCTTCTAATTATGGCTACACCTTC. This gives the protein CASSSSGSPSNYGYTF.

This clone was recorded only once. The DNA of the CDR3 is TGTGCCAGCAGCCATCTAGCGGGAGAAGCCACCGGGGAGCTGTTTTTT. This codes for CASSHLAGEATGELFF. This chain links TRBV7-2 with TRBJ2-2; 10 nucleotides match TRBD2. Trimming removed 5 bases from V and 4 bases from J; junction bases left unmatched: 7. This CDR3 region has 16 residues. Germline lookup yields CDR1 SGHTA and CDR2 FQGNSA. Together with reference TRBV7-2 and TRBJ2-2, the CDR3 gives the full variable domain: GAGVSQSPSNKVTEKGKDVELRCDPISGHTALYWYRQSLGQGLEFLIYFQGNSAPDKSGLPSDRFSAERTGGSVSTLTIQRTQQEDSAVYLCASSHLAGEATGELFFGEGSRLTVL.

The gene calls are TRBV10-3 and TRBJ1-4; the D gene is possibly TRBD1 (5 bases). This CDR3 has 15 residues. The V gene lost 8 bases and the J gene lost 0 bases, with 13 bases spanning the gap. Looked up from germline, CDR1 is ENHRY and CDR2 is SYGVKD. CDR3 in amino acids: CAIGQDSATNEKLFF. DNA for the CDR3: TGTGCCATCGGGCAAGACAGTGCAACTAATGAAAAACTGTTTTTT.

The CDR3 region has the DNA TGTGCCAGCAGCCGGGGCGGGGATGGGATCAATGAGCAGTTCTTC. Amino acid sequence: CASSRGGDGINEQFF. V and J are TRBV6-5 and TRBJ2-1; D may be TRBD2 (6 bases). Germline values: CDR1 MNHEY, CDR2 SVGAGI. CDR3 length equals 15 residues. Trimming took 6 bases from V and 6 from J, leaving 18 bases between them.

Points on this clone: Other nucleotide sequences from this sample produce the same CDR3. The gene calls are TRBV6-1 and TRBJ2-7; D remains ambiguous. Per the germline V gene, CDR1 is MNHNS and CDR2 is SASEGT. V gave up 3 bases and J gave up 0 bases, with 9 bases separating them. This CDR3 contains 14 residues. The CDR3 DNA follows: TGTGCCAGCAGTGAGGTAGGCGGCTCCTACGAGCAGTACTTC. It specifies CASSEVGGSYEQYF.

The chain links TRBV5-1 to TRBJ2-3, with 9 bases matching TRBD2. Germline loops: CDR1 SGHRS, CDR2 YFSETQ. V gave up 4 bases and J gave up 5 bases; unmatched junction bases: 20. The CDR3 loop spans 19 amino acids. In nucleotides, the CDR3 is TGCGCCAGCAGCCCGCCTATTTCGACTAGCGGAAACAGGGGAGATACGCAGTATTTT. Translated: CASSPPISTSGNRGDTQYF.